The source of this TCR beta chain is a study of cytomegalovirus exposure and HLA in healthy donors (dated by TCRdb to the late 2010s). Study-wide context: In an earlier analysis of around 540 of the donors, approximately 300 Gb of sequence data and some 120 million unique TCR beta sequences from about 190 million T cells were reported. Approximately 300 gigabases of sequencing data and roughly 80 million unique TCR sequences made up an early release that covered 500 to 700 HLA-typed donors. Of the 398 genotyped donors, 65% to 90% fell in the genetic ancestry cluster associated with self-reported Caucasian donors. The study aimed to test whether cataloging public T cell receptors could reveal signatures of past pathogen exposure. The study profiled the T cell repertoires of under 700 subjects by immunosequencing and related them to cytomegalovirus serostatus. Along with the roughly 700-subject first cohort, a separate validation cohort of over a hundred different subjects was used. The study combined high-throughput TCR immunosequencing, statistical association of individual TCRs with disease status, and machine learning to predict cytomegalovirus infection status. To study patterns of TCR occurrence, a later analysis re-analyzed previously published TCR beta repertoires from hundreds of donors and added high-resolution HLA genotyping. In the later analysis, no new phenotypic data were used to find candidate immune exposures; instead, reliance was placed on TCR beta sequences and their occurrence across donors. An earlier analysis of around 580 of the donors used high-throughput TCR beta sequencing to judge whether each TCR beta V gene segment behaved as functional or pseudogenic. Alongside the repertoire data, information on donor age, sex, ethnicity and CMV serostatus was compiled. In a later genetic analysis, genome-wide SNP genotypes for about three fifths of the roughly 670 donors were used, and that subset was treated as a discovery cohort. Every discovery cohort repertoire had been produced on one sequencing platform. HLA typing covered class I and class II loci at four-digit resolution. Typing coverage varied by locus: about 620-630 donors for A, B, C, DRB1 and DQB1; more than 500 for DQA1; 600 to 610 for DPA1; 450 to 480 for DPB1. Because of strong linkage in the cohort, 4 to 6 DR-DQ haplotypes were treated as single units for association and clustering. Among around 400 genotyped donors of the cohort, an average of around 220,000 unique TCR beta nucleotide sequences was sequenced per donor, of which about 18% were non-productive. Overall study results and their limits: A later analysis associated 15,000 or so TCR beta sequences with specific HLA alleles at a false discovery rate of 0.05. In an earlier analysis of 587 of the donors, most TCR beta V segments appeared in productive rearrangements about 87% or about 30% of the time, broadly matching IMGT annotations. In the study, 150 to 200 TCR beta chains were listed as associated with cytomegalovirus. The only immune exposure information available for the cohort was CMV serostatus. Assigning TCR associations to individual alleles was difficult when HLA alleles, especially DR and DQ, strongly co-occurred. In a later analysis, several top co-occurrence clusters were reported to appear linked to parvovirus B19, influenza, CMV and Epstein-Barr virus. Cytomegalovirus status was reported to be diagnosed by the classifier with high specificity and sensitivity in both the original and validation cohorts. An association between a missense DCLRE1C variant and V-gene and J-gene trimming of TCR beta chains was found in a later genetic analysis and replicated in an independent cohort. A further reported finding was that TCR beta sequences accurately predicted the HLA-A and HLA-B alleles for most subjects in the first cohort. Correlated functional status among segregating V segments might be attributable to linkage disequilibrium, but an unknown experimental factor could not be ruled out. According to a later analysis, most CMV-associated TCR beta chains appeared to be HLA-restricted, and the HLA associations seemed to be driven largely by CMV exposure. HLA typing was unavailable for some donors at each locus, so association tests used only the typed subset. In a later analysis, TCR association rates were found to vary across HLA loci, with the most associated TCRs seen for DRB1 alleles and the fewest for HLA-C alleles. In a later analysis, HLA-associated TCR beta chains were found to be more clonally expanded and to have lower generation probabilities than equally common non-associated chains. The authors suggested that the approach could potentially be generalized to other disease states and immunological phenotypes. A later genetic analysis reported fewer N-insertions in productive TCRs among donors in an Asian-associated ancestry cluster than the roughly 720-donor mean. A cluster of highly shared sequence variants was judged likely to represent a technical artifact of the sequencing pipeline. In vitro tests confirmed that three of the cytomegalovirus-associated TCR beta chains recognize cytomegalovirus antigens. Roughly uniform sequencing depth across donors was assumed in presence/absence analyses, although this assumption may not hold. Most TCR sequences were observed very rarely across donors, whereas some public TCRs were present in many individuals. The cohort was sequenced for TCR beta chains only, and without alpha or paired-chain data the features that could be detected were limited. Because counts were too low, around 17 rarely observed V segments, including chromosome 9 orphons, were left out of the earlier analysis of some 600 of the donors.

In total, approximately 690 healthy bone marrow donors made up the cohort. Cohort members were all nominally healthy when sampled, although unrecorded immune exposures were likely present. The donor tested CMV seropositive, placing the donor among the roughly 270 seropositive members of the cohort. Every donor gave a peripheral blood sample, and the peripheral blood mononuclear cells from that sample were used for TCR beta sequencing. Genomic DNA was extracted from the blood cell samples with the Qiagen DNeasy Blood Extraction Kit. The library relied on the immunoSEQ multiplex PCR assay. For the multiplex PCR, a mixture combining 60 forward primers for TCR Vbeta segments and 13 reverse primers for TCR Jbeta segments was used. Amplification of the CDR3 region of rearranged TCR beta genes was performed with a multiplex PCR assay on genomic DNA. On the Illumina HiSeq System, the amplified TCR beta libraries were sequenced as 87-base-pair reads. Processing in the source paper ran as follows. A later analysis counted tens of millions of unique TCR beta chains across the 670 or so repertoires, and 10 million to 11 million of these chains were shared by at least two donors. Raw reads were error-corrected and collapsed into unique sequences with a nearest-neighbor algorithm that merged closely related sequences to remove PCR and sequencing errors. Alignment of CDR3 sequences to IMGT reference sequences was used to assign V, D and J gene segments. For a sequence to be retained, a match of at least six nucleotides was required to both a V gene segment and a J gene segment. A rearrangement was called productive if the CDR3 had no stop codons and remained in frame with V and J, and every other rearrangement was called non-productive. Following IMGT convention, CDR3 was defined as the stretch from the second conserved V-encoded cysteine to the conserved J-encoded phenylalanine. In an earlier analysis of 500 to 650 of the donors, sequences lacking an unambiguous match to a single V gene segment were excluded. An earlier analysis of several hundred of the donors called V segments functional above 56.7% productive rearrangements and segregating when the between-donor standard deviation exceeded 5%. A statistical classification framework was built for diagnosing cytomegalovirus status from the catalog of TCR beta chain sequences. A later analysis assigned V and J genes by comparing TCR nucleotide sequences with IMGT/GENE-DB human TR gene sequences. Using the TCRdist pipeline, a later analysis assigned CDR3 sequences along with most-parsimonious VDJ recombination scenarios. In a later analysis, every TCR beta chain was defined by the combination of its CDR3 amino acid sequence and its V-gene family, and reads without a unique V-gene family were dropped. As a way to deal with suspected cross-contamination and a sequencing artifact, a later analysis dropped 450 to 600 nucleotide sequences that were highly shared and had low generation probability. For each public chain, a later analysis derived a clonal expansion index from normalized ranks of inferred template counts within each repertoire. A later analysis computed generation probabilities with a VDJ recombination model fitted to out-of-frame rearrangements, and checked the results against IGoR. A later analysis scored TCR-TCR, TCR-HLA and TCR-CMV co-occurrence with hypergeometric tests, applying a repertoire-size bias correction to TCR pairs. In a later analysis, false discovery rates were estimated by permuting HLA or CMV assignments 20 times. A later analysis grouped co-occurring TCRs with DBSCAN, adding TCRdist sequence similarity when clustering within HLA-allele-positive subsets. Repertoires with fewer than 30,000 or more than 120,000 public chains were left out of co-occurrence clustering, as were about 5 repertoires with anomalous nucleotide sharing. TCRdb stores this immuneACCESS table with in-frame sequences only. Part of the clones is absent; in the studies checked, under half of the shortfall reflects unresolved V genes, and no reason is known for the rest. The V and J calls and the clone size are those of that table, but D and trimming were determined from the DNA. Recorded for this sample are almost 70,000 clones; more than 60% of them occurred a single time. Around 15% of the sample is taken by the ten largest.

Turning to this clone: Its antigen is still unknown. No base qualities exist here, and no much larger clone lies one base off it.

The specimen sequenced was PBMCs. This TCR was recovered from a male donor in good health and CMV-seropositive.

The bases are TGTGCCAGCAGTCAACTAGCGGGAGCGCCAGATACGCAGTATTTT. Translated, it reads CASSQLAGAPDTQYF. The rearrangement joined TRBV6-6 to TRBJ2-3; TRBD2 matches 11 bases in the middle. Ends trimmed: V by 5 bases, J by 4 bases; bases unmatched to a gene: 5. Its CDR3 holds 15 amino acids, cysteine through phenylalanine. This entry keeps only the CDR3 DNA: 45 bases, framed from base 1. The CDR1 and CDR2 encoded by the germline V gene (reference sequence) are MNHNY and SVGAGI.